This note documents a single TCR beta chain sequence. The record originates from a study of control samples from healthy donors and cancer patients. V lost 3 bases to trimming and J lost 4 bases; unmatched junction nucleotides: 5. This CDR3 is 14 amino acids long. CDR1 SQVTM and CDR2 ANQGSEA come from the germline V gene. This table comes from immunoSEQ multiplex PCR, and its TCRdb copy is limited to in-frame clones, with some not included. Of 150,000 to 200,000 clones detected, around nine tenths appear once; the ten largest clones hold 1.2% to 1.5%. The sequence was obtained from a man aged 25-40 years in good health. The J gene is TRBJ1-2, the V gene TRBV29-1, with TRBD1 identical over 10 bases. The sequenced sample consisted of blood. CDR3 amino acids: CSVDEGQGLYGYTF. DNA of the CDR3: TGCAGCGTTGATGAGGGACAGGGGCTCTATGGCTACACCTTC.